This record looks at one T cell receptor beta chain sequence and its context. This CDR3 has 17 amino acids. J lost 7 bases, V lost 3 bases, and 7 bases had no gene match. CDR1 and CDR2 (germline): ENHRY, SYGVKD. This sample is part of a study of cytomegalovirus exposure and HLA in healthy donors. PCR used 60 Vbeta primers and 13 Jbeta primers. Profiled with immunoSEQ multiplex PCR; TCRdb holds only in-frame clones, not every one. This table has 160,000 or so clones, approximately 72% appearing once. The clonotype originates from a human donor in good health. The sample was PBMCs. This chain joins TRBV10-3 and TRBJ1-6; 12 nucleotides align to TRBD1. The CDR3 loop reads CAISDGDRGLGNSPLHF. The CDR3 DNA reads TGTGCCATCAGTGACGGGGACAGGGGGCTGGGGAATTCACCCCTCCACTTT.